This T cell receptor beta chain was found in a study of molecular identifiers for immune sequencing clone quantification (dated 2018 in TCRdb). Study-wide context: In a replicate experiment, RNA from about 20,000 or 100,000 naive CD8 T cells was split into five aliquots, four of which were sequenced. CD8 T cells were used in a methods study to benchmark molecular-identifier clustering-based TCR repertoire sequencing (MIDCIRS) and TCR RNA copy counting. What the research found in general, with its limitations: Spiked-in Jurkat TCR RNA (about 10 copies' worth), which is not part of the donor repertoire, was contained in the naive libraries. Modeling indicated around 3 TCR RNA copies recovered per cell, compared with approximately 10 by digital PCR, which implies a capture efficiency of 25% to 35%. In CMV-specific effector cells, clones with more than 20 RNA copies contained over 98% of molecules, whereas in naive cells such clones contained under 1% of molecules. When barcode sub-clustering was not used, chimeric consensus sequences inflated TCR diversity, with chimeras reaching as high as 47%. Spiked-in Jurkat TCR RNA equivalent to a single cell was reported to be detectable even among 850,000 to 1,000,000 naive CD8 T cells. Highly expanded clone sizes could be underestimated if identical TCR molecules share a barcode.

This clonotype occurred many times. Its specific antigen is unknown. Nothing much larger sits one base from this clone, and base qualities are not available. Libraries of naive CD8 T cells were built from anywhere between roughly 20,000 and 1,100,000 sorted cells, with 10%, 30% or 50% of the purified RNA used. On a BD FACSAria II, naive CD8 T cells were FACS-sorted as CD8+CD4-CCR7+CD45RA+ and collected into RLT Plus buffer. Around 10 TCR copies' worth of Jurkat RNA were spiked into about 19,000-1,100,000 naive CD8 T cell samples to test detection sensitivity. Enrichment of CD8 T cells was performed with RosetteSep CD8+ T Cell Enrichment Cocktail and Ficoll-Paque, after which ACK red cell lysis was carried out. Libraries were constructed by PCR. TCRdb names NextSeq 500 as the instrument used. Preparation of bulk TCR libraries followed a previously described approach, with the TCR primers listed in Table S5. The Qiagen AllPrep DNA/RNA kit was used to purify total RNA. Before analysis, reads from multiple sequencing runs of the same library were pooled. The paper's processing steps were these. Reads were retained only if the reads had an exact TCR constant sequence, and the retained reads were trimmed to 150 nt and grouped according to their 12-nt molecular barcodes. Reads within each barcode group were sub-clustered using a 15% Levenshtein threshold, and quality-weighted consensus sequences were constructed for each RNA molecule. Non-functional sequences were filtered out, along with any lower-count sequence sitting one edit away from another sequence. Barcode sub-clusters with fewer than 20% of the maximum read count were removed, based on fitting two negative binomial distributions. TCRdb redid the processing of the public reads, applying fastp at Q25 and MiXCR, and retained in-frame beta chains. Every distinct CDR3 protein forms one entry, paired with its most common genes and DNA. The V and J calls and clone size are TCRdb's, not the authors'. A total of around 470,000 distinct CDR3 sequences appear in this sample, roughly 24% of them only once. Jointly, the top ten make up over 0.6% of the sample.

Reading from cysteine to phenylalanine, the CDR3 counts 12 amino acids. Just the 36-base CDR3 DNA is kept, in frame starting at base 1. CDR1 GTSNPN and CDR2 SVGIG were looked up in the germline V gene (reference sequence). The trim is 4 bases for V and 7 bases for J, with a gap of 14 bases between the germline ends. Input material: naive CD8+ T cells from blood, with Jurkat cell RNA spiked in. The cell subset or site label for this specimen denotes: FACS-sorted CD8+CD4-CCR7+CD45RA+ naive T cells. The rearrangement combines TRBV30 with TRBJ2-7; tentative D gene TRBD2, with 6 bases matching. This receptor was taken from a human donor in good health. Some libraries in this study had Jurkat cell RNA spiked in. The DNA reads as follows: TGTGCCTGGACCCCGCAGGCGGGGGAGCAGTACTTC. Its protein reads: CAWTPQAGEQYF.